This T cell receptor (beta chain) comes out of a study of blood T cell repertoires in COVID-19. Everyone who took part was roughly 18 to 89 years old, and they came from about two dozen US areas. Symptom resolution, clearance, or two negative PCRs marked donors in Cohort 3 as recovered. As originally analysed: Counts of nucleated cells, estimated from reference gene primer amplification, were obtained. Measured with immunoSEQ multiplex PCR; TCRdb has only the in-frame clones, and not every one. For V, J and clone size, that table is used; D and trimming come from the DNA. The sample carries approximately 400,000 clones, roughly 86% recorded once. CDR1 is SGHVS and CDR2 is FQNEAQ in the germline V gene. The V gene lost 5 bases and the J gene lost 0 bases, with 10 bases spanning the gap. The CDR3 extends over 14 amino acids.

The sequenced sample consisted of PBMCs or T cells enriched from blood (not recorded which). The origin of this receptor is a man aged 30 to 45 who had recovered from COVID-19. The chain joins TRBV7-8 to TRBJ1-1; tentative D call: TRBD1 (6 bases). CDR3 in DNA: TGTGCCAGCAGCCGTGACAGGCTGAACACTGAAGCTTTCTTT. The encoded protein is CASSRDRLNTEAFF. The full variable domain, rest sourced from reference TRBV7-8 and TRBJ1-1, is GAGVSQSPRYKVAKRGQDVALRCDPISGHVSLFWYQQALGQGPEFLTYFQNEAQLDKSGLPSDRFFAERPEGSVSTLKIQRTQQEDSAVYLCASSRDRLNTEAFFGQGTRLTVV.